What follows describes a single T cell receptor (beta chain). This clonotype has ten or more counts. Its binding antigen is unknown. Base qualities are not provided; no much larger clone lies one nucleotide away. The data stem from a study of CD8 T cells in ankylosing spondylitis listed by TCRdb under 2017. About the study as a whole: The study set out to find disease-linked TCR variants by profiling T cell receptor beta repertoires in ankylosing spondylitis patients and healthy donors. The whole study cohort included over a hundred healthy donors and 25 ankylosing spondylitis patients. Peripheral blood was sampled, and synovial fluid was also collected from ankylosing spondylitis patients. Broad study findings and their caveats: Some of the motif variants had been reported before in the synovial fluid and blood of reactive arthritis patients, a finding that suggests common disease-initiation mechanisms. A TCR beta motif made up of several highly homologous amino acid variants appeared to be characteristic of blood from ankylosing spondylitis patients. The disease-linked clones had a CD8+ phenotype and were found at relatively low frequencies in peripheral blood. According to the report, matched synovial fluid samples from ankylosing spondylitis patients were significantly enriched for the disease-linked clones.

Instrument used: Illumina HiSeq 2500. Quantitative 5'-RACE with molecular barcodes was the method used to prepare the TCR beta libraries. As for how the authors treated the data: A new computational method, built on a probabilistic model of VDJ rearrangement, was used to identify disease-linked TCR variants. TCRdb took the public reads, trimmed them with fastp at Q25, ran MiXCR for clone calling and kept in-frame beta chains. Merged by CDR3 protein, the rows form single entries marked with the most common genes and DNA. The V and J calls here are based on TCRdb, not the publication. A total of around 180,000 distinct CDR3 sequences appear in this sample, approximately 12% of them only once. The top ten clonotypes cover 11% of the sample. Sequencing was done on a sample of blood, either unsorted or a sorted T cell fraction (not recorded which). The origin of this receptor is a female donor with ankylosing spondylitis or in good health (not recorded which).

The CDR3 reads as follows: CASSQEPGDRNQPQHF. The base sequence is TGTGCCAGCAGCCAAGAACCTGGGGACCGCAATCAGCCCCAGCATTTT. The V and J genes are TRBV4-2 and TRBJ1-5; D gene: possibly TRBD1, on 5 matching bases. V is reduced by 0 bases and J by 2 bases, leaving a spacing of 11 bases between them. Spanning cysteine to phenylalanine, the CDR3 consists of 16 amino acids. The sequence is cut down to CDR3 DNA, 48 bases in frame from base 1. CDR1 and CDR2, looked up from the germline V gene, are LGHNA and YNFKEQ.